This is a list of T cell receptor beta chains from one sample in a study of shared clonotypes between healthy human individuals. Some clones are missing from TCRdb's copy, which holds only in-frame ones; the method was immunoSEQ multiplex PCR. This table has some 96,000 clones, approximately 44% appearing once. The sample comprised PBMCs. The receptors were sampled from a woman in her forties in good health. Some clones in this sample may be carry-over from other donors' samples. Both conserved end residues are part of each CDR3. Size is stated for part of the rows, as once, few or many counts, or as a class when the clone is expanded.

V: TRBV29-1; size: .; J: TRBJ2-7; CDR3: CSVGALDRHPYEQYF
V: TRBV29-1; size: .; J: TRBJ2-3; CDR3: CSGQRNTDTQYF
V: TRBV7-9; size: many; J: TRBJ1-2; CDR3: CASRINPGPYGYTF
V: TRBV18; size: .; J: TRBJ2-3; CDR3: CASSTGPNRVDTQYF
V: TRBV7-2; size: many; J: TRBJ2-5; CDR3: CASSWRQGLQETQYF
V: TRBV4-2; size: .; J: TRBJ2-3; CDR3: CASSQRGGTSGSDTQYF
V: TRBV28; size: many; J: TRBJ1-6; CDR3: CASSYWGTGGNSPLHF
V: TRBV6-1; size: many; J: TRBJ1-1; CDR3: CASKVGRDTEAFF
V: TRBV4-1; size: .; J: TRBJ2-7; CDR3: CASSQDQTGTSYEQYF
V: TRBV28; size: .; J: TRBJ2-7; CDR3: CASSLLGAAYEQYF